The rows below give T cell receptor beta chains drawn from one sample of a study of shared T cell receptors in the human thymus. Sequencing used immunoSEQ multiplex PCR; TCRdb keeps in-frame clones, though not all of them. The sample yields 630,000 or so clones, around 87% seen once. This sample also appeared in a second study, on human thymus T cells.

The sample was thymocytes. All receptors derive from a boy under two years old with a congenital heart defect. Each CDR3 is given with its conserved first and last residue. The order of the fields is D gene, J gene, V gene, clone size, CDR3 DNA, CDR3 protein. D genes are given only for firm matches. Part of the rows lack a size; the others show once, few, many or a class for expanded clones.

>-|TRBJ2-7|TRBV7-6|-
TGTGCCAGCAGCATTAGGGGGGGACACCTCTACGAGCAGTACTTC
CASSIRGGHLYEQYF
>TRBD2|TRBJ2-7|TRBV2|-
TGTGCCAGCAGAGGACTAGCGGGAGAGTATTACGAGCAGTACTTC
CASRGLAGEYYEQYF
>-|TRBJ2-1|TRBV7-2|-
TGTGCCAGCAGCTTAGGCCAGGGAACCTACAATGAGCAGTTCTTC
CASSLGQGTYNEQFF
>-|TRBJ1-4|TRBV4-3|-
TGCGCCAGCAGCCGAGGAAGACTAGCAACTAATGAAAAACTGTTTTTT
CASSRGRLATNEKLFF
>-|TRBJ2-1|TRBV10-2|once
TGCGCCAGCAGTGCAGGCGAACTCCCAGTGTTCTTC
CASSAGELPVFF
>-|TRBJ1-2|TRBV9|once
TGTGCCAGCAGCGCCGCCCGGGGAGGGCAACGGGGCTATGGCTACACCTTC
CASSAARGGQRGYGYTF
>-|TRBJ2-3|TRBV15|-
TGTGCCACCAGCAGAGATCGGGGTACTGGTACAGATACGCAGTATTTT
CATSRDRGTGTDTQYF
>TRBD1|TRBJ2-3|TRBV27|-
TGTGCCAGCAGCCATGGACAGGGAGAGGATACGCAGTATTTT
CASSHGQGEDTQYF
>TRBD2|TRBJ2-7|TRBV7-4|-
TGTGCCAGCAGCTTAGGCGCCGGGAGGGCCCACCACGAGCAGTACTTC
CASSLGAGRAHHEQYF
>-|TRBJ1-2|TRBV10-3|-
TGTGCCATCAGTGTTCAGGGGGGCTACACCTTC
CAISVQGGYTF
>TRBD1|TRBJ1-2|TRBV6-1|-
TGTGCCAGCGGGAGGACAGGGATAAGCTATGGCTACACCTTC
CASGRTGISYGYTF
>-|TRBJ2-5|TRBV29-1|-
TGCAGCGTTGAAGATCAACCGGAAGAGACCCAGTACTTC
CSVEDQPEETQYF
>-|TRBJ2-3|TRBV18|-
TGTGCCAGCTCACCAGGGCAGTGGACAGATACGCAGTATTTT
CASSPGQWTDTQYF
>TRBD2|TRBJ2-7|TRBV15|-
TGTGCCACCAGCAGATATTACCAGTTAGCGGGGGGGCAGTACTTC
CATSRYYQLAGGQYF